This T cell receptor (beta chain) comes out of a study of shared T cell receptors in the human thymus. V shed 4 bases and J shed 4 bases, with 26 bases lying between them. Germline V gene data show CDR1 as MDHEN and CDR2 as SYDVKM. The CDR3 consists of 19 residues. Here immunoSEQ multiplex PCR was the method, and the copy in TCRdb shows in-frame clones only, minus some. Of under 700,000 clones in the sample, 75% to 85% were seen once. These same data were also listed under a study on human thymus T cells.

The clonotype comes from a boy younger than two with a congenital heart defect. The sample was thymocytes. The chain is built from TRBV28 and TRBJ2-1; perhaps TRBD2 as D (6 bases). CDR3 residues: CASSYGLGWRRGIYNEQFF. In DNA, the CDR3 is TGTGCCAGCAGTTATGGGCTTGGGTGGAGGAGGGGAATATACAATGAGCAGTTCTTC.